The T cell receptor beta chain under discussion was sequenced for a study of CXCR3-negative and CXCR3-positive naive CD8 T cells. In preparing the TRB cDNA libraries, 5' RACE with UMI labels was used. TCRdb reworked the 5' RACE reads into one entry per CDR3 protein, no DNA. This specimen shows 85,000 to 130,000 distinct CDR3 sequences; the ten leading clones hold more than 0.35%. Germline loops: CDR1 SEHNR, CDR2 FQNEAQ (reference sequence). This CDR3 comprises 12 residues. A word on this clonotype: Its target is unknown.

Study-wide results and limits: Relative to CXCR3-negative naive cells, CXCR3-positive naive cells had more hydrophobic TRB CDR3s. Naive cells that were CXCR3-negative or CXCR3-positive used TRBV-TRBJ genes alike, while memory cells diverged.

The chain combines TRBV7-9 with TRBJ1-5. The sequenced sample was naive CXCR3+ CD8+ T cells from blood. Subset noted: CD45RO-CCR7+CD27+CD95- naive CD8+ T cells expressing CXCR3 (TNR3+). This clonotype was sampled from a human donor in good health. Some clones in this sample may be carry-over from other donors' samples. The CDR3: CASSLLSQPQHF.